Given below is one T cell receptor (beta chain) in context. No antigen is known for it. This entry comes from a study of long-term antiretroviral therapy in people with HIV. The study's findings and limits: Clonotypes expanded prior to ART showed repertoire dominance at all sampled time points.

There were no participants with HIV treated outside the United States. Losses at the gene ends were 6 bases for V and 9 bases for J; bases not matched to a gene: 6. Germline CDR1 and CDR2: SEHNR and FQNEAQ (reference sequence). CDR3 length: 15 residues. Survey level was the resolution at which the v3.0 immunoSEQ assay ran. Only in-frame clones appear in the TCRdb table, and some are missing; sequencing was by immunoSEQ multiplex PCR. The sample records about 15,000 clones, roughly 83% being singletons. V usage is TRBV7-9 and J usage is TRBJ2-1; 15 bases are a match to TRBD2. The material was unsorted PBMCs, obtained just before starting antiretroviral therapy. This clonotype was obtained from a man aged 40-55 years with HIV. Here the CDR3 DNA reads TGTGCCAGCAGAGGGGGACTAGCGGGGGGCAGTGAGCAGTTCTTC. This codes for CASRGGLAGGSEQFF.